The present T cell receptor (beta chain) was sequenced within a study of CD8+ T cells in alopecia areata. Study findings and constraints: Scalp repertoires also include resident alphabeta T cells from normal skin.

A note on this clone: Its cognate antigen is unknown.

It was cDNA, reverse transcribed from extracted RNA, that served as the sequencing template. Sequencing was performed with immunoSEQ multiplex PCR; in TCRdb, only in-frame clones are kept and a portion is missing. The table has about 210,000 clones, under 70% seen once. Treatment reported: oral pan-JAK inhibitor, 5-10 mg twice daily. Peripheral blood and lesional scalp punch biopsies were taken from alopecia areata patients. The sequence was collected from a human donor with alopecia areata. The sample here was CD4+ T cells sorted from blood, taken between weeks 43 and 45, from a patient treated with tofacitinib.

The CDR3 bases are TGTGCCATCAGACAGGACAGGACGAACACCGGGGAGCTGTTTTTT. Translated: CAIRQDRTNTGELFF. The rearrangement links TRBV10-3 to TRBJ2-2; 7 nucleotides match TRBD1. Germline values: CDR1 ENHRY, CDR2 SYGVKD. The CDR3 runs to 15 residues. The trim removed 6 bases at V and 0 bases at J, leaving 4 bases unmatched.